What follows are 26 T cell receptor beta chains derived from one specimen sequenced in a study of blood T cell repertoires in COVID-19. Sequencing was performed with immunoSEQ multiplex PCR; in TCRdb, only in-frame clones are kept and a portion is missing. The sample lists about 240,000 clones; about 80% were seen once. What was sequenced was PBMCs or T cells enriched from blood (not recorded which). These receptors were obtained from a woman in her forties who had been exposed to COVID-19.

The chain links TRBV5-1 to TRBJ2-5, with D perhaps TRBD2 (6 bases). V lost 3 bases to trimming and J lost 1 base, with 13 bases between them. The CDR3 contains 15 residues. The germline CDR1 and CDR2 sequences are SGHRS and YFSETQ. The CDR3 region is CASSSEDYTQETQYF. The DNA of the CDR3 is TGCGCCAGCAGCTCTGAGGACTACACCCAAGAGACCCAGTACTTC.

V usage is TRBV21-1 and J usage is TRBJ1-1. TRBV21-1 corresponds to a pseudogene. This CDR3 is 15 amino acids long. The CDR3 DNA reads as TGTGCCCCCTCTGGCCCAGGACGGGGGAACACTGAAGCTTTCTTT. Translation gives CAPSGPGRGNTEAFF.

This rearrangement joins TRBV7-2 to TRBJ1-4; D unclear. The CDR3 loop spans 14 amino acids. Trimming removed 3 bases at V and 4 bases at J, with 9 bases between. Looked up from germline, CDR1 is SGHTA and CDR2 is FQGNSA. The CDR3 nucleotides read TGTGCCAGCAGCTTCCAGGCGATTAATGAAAAACTGTTTTTT. Its translation: CASSFQAINEKLFF.

The chain recombines TRBV12-3 or TRBV12-4 with TRBJ1-2; 7 bases match TRBD1. CDR3 size: 13 residues. The V and J ends lost 7 bases and 7 bases, in that order; junction bases with no gene match: 9. CDR3 residues: CASKLGTVGGYTF. CDR3 DNA: TGTGCCAGCAAACTCGGGACAGTCGGTGGCTACACCTTC.

J is TRBJ1-4 and V is TRBV6-4; D ambiguous. CDR1 and CDR2 from the germline V gene are MRHNA and SNTAGT. CDR3 length equals 10 residues. Here the CDR3 reads CGETGEKLFF. As DNA, the CDR3 is TGTGGGGAGACCGGTGAAAAACTGTTTTTT.

The V and J genes are TRBV19 and TRBJ1-5, with D uncertain. From germline, CDR1 is LNHDA and CDR2 SQIVND (reference sequence). The CDR3 length is 14 residues. Trimming shortened V by 4 bases and J by 0 bases, and 7 bases separated the two germline ends. The CDR3 reads CASSRSDSNQPQHF. CDR3 coding DNA: TGTGCCAGTAGTAGGTCAGATAGCAATCAGCCCCAGCATTTT. Complete variable domain (other parts from reference TRBV19 and TRBJ1-5): DGGITQSPKYLFRKEGQNVTLSCEQNLNHDAMYWYRQDPGQGLRLIYYSQIVNDFQKGDIAEGYSVSREKKESFPLTVTSAQKNPTAFYLCASSRSDSNQPQHFGDGTRLSIL.

The chain links TRBV30 to TRBJ2-5, with D possibly being TRBD2 (6 bases). The germline CDR1 and CDR2 sequences are GTSNPN and SVGIG (reference sequence). V dropped 2 bases and J dropped 12 bases, with 19 bases sitting between them. There are 13 residues in the CDR3. The CDR3 DNA reads as TGTGCCTGGAGTACAAGGACCGGTGGAGGGGAGTACTTC. It translates to CAWSTRTGGGEYF.

J is TRBJ1-2 and V is TRBV7-9, with TRBD1 as a possible D gene (5 bases). V lost 4 bases to trimming and J lost 4 bases, with 19 bases between them. This CDR3 has 16 residues. Germline V gene data show CDR1 as SEHNR and CDR2 as FQNEAQ (reference sequence). The CDR3 protein is CASSSPSGESGYGYTF. CDR3 sequence (DNA): TGTGCCAGCAGCTCCCCATCGGGGGAATCGGGCTATGGCTACACCTTC.

CDR3: CASSLSAGGTFSPLHF. CDR3 coding DNA: TGTGCCAGCAGTTTAAGCGCAGGGGGCACGTTTTCACCCCTCCACTTT. J is TRBJ1-6 and V is TRBV27; TRBD1 matches 8 bases. Trimming took 2 bases from V and 9 from J; bases not matched to a gene: 9. CDR1 MNHEY and CDR2 SMNVEV come from the germline V gene (reference sequence). The CDR3 covers 16 residues.

This chain connects TRBV18 to TRBJ2-5; D perhaps matches TRBD2 (5 bases). V dropped 1 base and J dropped 0 bases, with 9 bases sitting between them. Germline loops: CDR1 KGHSH, CDR2 LQKENI. The CDR3 runs to 15 residues. CDR3 protein: CASSPLDGDQETQYF. DNA for the CDR3: TGTGCCAGCTCACCACTGGACGGGGACCAAGAGACCCAGTACTTC.

The rearrangement links TRBV5-1 to TRBJ1-1; tentative D call: TRBD1 (5 bases). Germline V gene data show CDR1 as SGHRS and CDR2 as YFSETQ. CDR3 length: 15 residues. Trimming pared 0 bases from V and 4 bases from J, leaving 13 bases between. CDR3 sequence (DNA): TGCGCCAGCAGCTTGGAAGGGGATCTTGCCACTGAAGCTTTCTTT. This sequence encodes CASSLEGDLATEAFF.

V usage is TRBV29-1 and J usage is TRBJ2-5; TRBD1 aligns across 10 bases. Trimming at V came to 0 bases and at J to 1 base, leaving 8 bases not matched to a gene. This CDR3 has 17 amino acids. CDR1 and CDR2 from the germline V gene are SQVTM and ANQGSEA. CDR3 sequence reads: CSVEDLGQGRSQETQYF. CDR3 nucleotides: TGCAGCGTTGAAGACCTGGGACAGGGGCGCTCCCAAGAGACCCAGTACTTC.

Concerning this clone: A read error may account for a junction end that differs from germline. V and J are TRBV7-8 and TRBJ2-1; 7 bases align to TRBD2. The CDR3 sequence is 15 residues long. Germline V gene sequence: CDR1 SGHVS, CDR2 FQNEAQ. As DNA, the CDR3 is TGTGCCAGCGGCTTACGGGGGGTTGTCTATAATGAGCAGTTCTTC. Protein: CASGLRGVVYNEQFF.

J is TRBJ1-5 and V is TRBV2; a weak D match, TRBD1 (5 bases). The CDR3 covers 15 residues. Germline V gene sequence: CDR1 SNHLY, CDR2 FYNNEI. Trimming cost V 2 bases and J 0 bases, with 8 bases left between them. The CDR3 loop is CASSEQGDSNQPQHF. The CDR3 DNA follows: TGTGCCAGCAGTGAACAAGGGGATAGCAATCAGCCCCAGCATTTT.

This clone was recorded only once. The chain carries TRBV10-3 and TRBJ1-4, with 7 bases that match TRBD1. The CDR3 spans 16 residues. Germline V gene data show CDR1 as ENHRY and CDR2 as SYGVKD. Trimming cost V 3 bases and J 5 bases; bases outside gene matches: 9. The CDR3 DNA sequence: TGTGCCATCAGTGAAGTACAGGGGAAAGGGAATGAAAAACTGTTTTTT. It translates to CAISEVQGKGNEKLFF.

This clone appeared once. This sequence joins TRBV28 and TRBJ2-1, with 7 nucleotides matching TRBD1. In germline, CDR1 is MDHEN, CDR2 SYDVKM. The CDR3 is 13 amino acids. V lost 6 bases to trimming and J lost 6 bases; unmatched junction nucleotides: 5. CDR3 DNA sequence: TGTGCCAGCAGGTCCGACAGGGTCAATGAGCAGTTCTTC. This codes for CASRSDRVNEQFF. The entire variable domain, with the rest obtained from reference TRBV28 and TRBJ2-1, is as follows: DVKVTQSSRYLVKRTGEKVFLECVQDMDHENMFWYRQDPGLGLRLIYFSYDVKMKEKGDIPEGYSVSREKKERFSLILESASTNQTSMYLCASRSDRVNEQFFGPGTRLTVL.

This clone was recorded a few times. This chain connects TRBV9 to TRBJ1-1; 9 bases map to TRBD1. With 3 bases clipped from V and 4 bases from J, the junction kept 10 bases outside the gene matches. The germline CDR1 and CDR2 sequences are SGDLS and YYNGEE. The CDR3 covers 16 residues. The CDR3 nucleotides read TGTGCCAGCAGCGCCCCTCGAGAGGGACAGGGCACTGAAGCTTTCTTT. It translates to CASSAPREGQGTEAFF.

The rearrangement joins TRBV23-1 to TRBJ2-7; D possibly corresponds to TRBD1 (6 bases). TRBV23-1 is treated as an ORF (open reading frame) with a function not yet certain. V was trimmed by 1 base and J by 3 bases, leaving 10 bases between them. The CDR3 has 14 amino acids. The CDR3 sequence is CASSQWGRGYEQYF. The CDR3 DNA is TGCGCCAGCAGTCAATGGGGCAGGGGCTACGAGCAGTACTTC.

This clone was picked up one time. The V and J genes are TRBV19 and TRBJ1-3; 7 positions agree with TRBD1. Germline lookup yields CDR1 LNHDA and CDR2 SQIVND (reference sequence). The CDR3 sequence is 15 residues long. V shed 4 bases and J 7 bases; nucleotides not matched to a gene: 10. The CDR3 DNA reads as TGTGCCAGTAGTACCCCCGGGACAGTGAGTAACACCATATATTTT. This sequence encodes CASSTPGTVSNTIYF.

The chain recombines TRBV27 with TRBJ1-1; D gene uncertain. This CDR3 contains 14 residues. CDR1 and CDR2 from the germline V gene are MNHEY and SMNVEV (reference sequence). V was trimmed by 4 bases and J by 5 bases, leaving 14 bases between them. The CDR3 DNA reads TGTGCCAGCAGTTCCGCAGGTAGCGGGACTGAAGCTTTCTTT. As protein: CASSSAGSGTEAFF.

This chain links TRBV6-5 with TRBJ1-1; a possible D gene is TRBD1 (5 bases). Between the trimmed V and J ends, which lost 6 bases and 4 bases, there was a span of 9 bases. Germline-derived CDR1 and CDR2 are MNHEY and SVGAGI. CDR3 size: 12 residues. Here the CDR3 DNA reads TGTGCCAGCAGGGGGGGTACCACTGAAGCTTTCTTT. Translated: CASRGGTTEAFF.

The chain employs TRBV19 and TRBJ1-2; no reliable D call. The germline V gene has CDR1 LNHDA and CDR2 SQIVND (reference sequence). This CDR3 spans 14 amino acids. Trimming removed 3 bases from V and 5 bases from J, with 13 bases in between. CDR3 protein: CASSMVGLLYGYTF. For the CDR3, the DNA is TGTGCCAGTAGTATGGTGGGCTTACTGTATGGCTACACCTTC.

The genes are TRBV7-2 and TRBJ2-3, with 12 bases fitting TRBD2. CDR1 SGHTA and CDR2 FQGNSA come from the germline V gene. The ends lost 3 bases at V and 2 bases at J; junction bases unmatched: 6. This CDR3 spans 17 amino acids. CDR3 nucleotide sequence: TGTGCCAGCAGCTTGCTAGCGGGGGGGCCGTACACAGATACGCAGTATTTT. As protein: CASSLLAGGPYTDTQYF.

The chain uses TRBV11-3 and TRBJ2-2; 7 nucleotides agree with TRBD1. There are 16 residues in the CDR3. With V trimmed by 5 bases and J by 3 bases, 9 bases remained unmatched. The V gene's germline CDR1 is SGHNT and CDR2 YENEEA. The CDR3 spells CASSPDGQGDTGELFF. In DNA form, the CDR3 reads TGTGCCAGCAGCCCAGATGGGCAGGGGGACACCGGGGAGCTGTTTTTT.

This chain connects TRBV7-2 to TRBJ2-5, with 9 bases aligning to TRBD2. Unmatched junction bases numbered 12, after V lost 1 base and J lost 9 bases. Germline V lookup: CDR1 SGHTA, CDR2 FQGNSA. The CDR3 is 16 residues long. This chain's CDR3 is CASSLGRGAGGLAQYF. The CDR3 DNA reads TGTGCCAGCAGCTTAGGCCGCGGGGCGGGGGGGTTGGCCCAGTACTTC.

The genes are TRBV27 and TRBJ2-7, with 8 bases fitting TRBD1. The V gene end was trimmed by 4 bases and the J gene end by 3 bases; junction bases not matched to a gene: 8. CDR1 MNHEY and CDR2 SMNVEV come from the germline V gene (reference sequence). The CDR3 has 15 amino acids. This CDR3 is CASSSQGGVNYEQYF. DNA of the CDR3: TGTGCCAGCAGTTCACAGGGGGGAGTAAACTACGAGCAGTACTTC.